This TCR beta chain was identified in a study of cytomegalovirus exposure and HLA in healthy donors. General observations from the study: Association with HLA alleles at 0.05 false discovery rate was found for about 17,000 TCR beta sequences in a later analysis.

Nominally healthy donors were sampled, though unrecorded immune exposures were likely. Trimming left V 2 bases short and J 5 bases short, with 13 bases between. CDR1 is SGHDT, CDR2 YYEEEE, per germline. The CDR3 covers 14 residues. The PCR contained 60 Vbeta and 13 Jbeta primers. Measured with immunoSEQ multiplex PCR; TCRdb has only the in-frame clones, and not every one. The table has fewer than 200,000 clones, around four fifths seen once. Comments on this clone: Its antigen is not identified.

The material sequenced was PBMCs. The J gene is TRBJ1-1, the V gene TRBV5-6, with a weak D call TRBD1 (5 bases). The sequence was obtained from a man younger than 40 in good health and CMV-seronegative. CDR3 residues: CASSFSPRDTEAFF. CDR3 bases: TGTGCCAGCAGCTTCTCCCCCAGGGATACTGAAGCTTTCTTT.